The 28 T cell receptor beta chains presented below share a single source sample, sequenced in a study of cytomegalovirus exposure and HLA in healthy donors. Primers for the PCR totalled 60 Vbeta and 13 Jbeta. The method was immunoSEQ multiplex PCR; TCRdb's version includes in-frame clones alone and lacks a portion of them. The table lists about 180,000 clones, 77% of them singletons. The sample was PBMCs. The receptors here all came from a woman aged 25 to 39 in good health and CMV-seropositive.

This clone was found a few times. The chain employs TRBV7-9 and TRBJ2-1, with 8 bases identical to TRBD2. After removal of 5 bases from V and 5 bases from J, the junction contained 8 bases not matched to a gene. This CDR3 is 15 amino acids long. Germline V gene sequence: CDR1 SEHNR, CDR2 FQNEAQ (reference sequence). CDR3 residues: CASSPPGLGHNEQFF. CDR3 DNA: TGTGCCAGCAGCCCCCCGGGACTAGGACACAATGAGCAGTTCTTC.

In its sample, this clone was seen a few times. The chain uses TRBV30 and TRBJ2-2, with a weak D call TRBD1 (5 bases). The CDR3 is 15 residues long. Trimming pared 3 bases from V and 7 bases from J, leaving 18 bases between. In germline, CDR1 is GTSNPN, CDR2 SVGIG (reference sequence). DNA for the CDR3: TGTGCCTGGAGGGGATATACAGGTTACGGCGGGGAGCTGTTTTTT. Encoded protein: CAWRGYTGYGGELFF.

This clone occurred a few times. The V gene is TRBV4-1, the J gene TRBJ2-1, with TRBD2 as a possible D gene (6 bases). The CDR3 runs to 15 residues. CDR1 is MGHRA and CDR2 is YSYEKL in the germline V gene. The V gene lost 2 bases and the J gene lost 4 bases, with 12 bases spanning the gap. The chain's CDR3 is CASSQYASEYNEQFF. CDR3 sequence (DNA): TGCGCCAGCAGCCAATATGCTAGCGAGTACAATGAGCAGTTCTTC.

V and J are TRBV5-5 and TRBJ1-4, with 7 bases lining up with TRBD1. V lost 4 bases, J lost 5 bases, and 5 bases stayed unmatched. CDR1 and CDR2 from the germline V gene are SGHKS and YYEKEE (reference sequence). This CDR3 spans 14 amino acids. This CDR3 reads CASSPGQMNEKLFF. For the CDR3, the DNA is TGTGCCAGCAGCCCGGGACAGATGAATGAAAAACTGTTTTTT.

In nucleotides, the CDR3 is TGTGCCAGCAGTTACTCGAGGGTGGACACCGGGGAGCTGTTTTTT. Translation gives CASSYSRVDTGELFF. The chain is built from TRBV6-6 and TRBJ2-2, with a possible D match to TRBD2 (5 bases). CDR1 is MNHNY and CDR2 is SVGAGI in the germline V gene (reference sequence). The CDR3 runs 15 residues. The V gene lost 0 bases and the J gene lost 3 bases, with 8 bases spanning the gap.

This chain links TRBV4-3 with TRBJ2-7; 13 bases agree with TRBD2. CDR3 length: 16 residues. V was pared by 1 base and J by 6 bases, with 6 bases of the junction left unmatched. Germline CDR1 is LGHNA and CDR2 is YSLEER. The CDR3 is CASSQARLAGGAEQYF. The CDR3 coding sequence is TGCGCCAGCAGCCAAGCCCGACTAGCGGGAGGTGCCGAGCAGTACTTC.

This clone was seen a single time. The chain uses TRBV6-4 and TRBJ2-1; 9 bases map to TRBD2. This CDR3 has 14 amino acids. Germline V gene data show CDR1 as MRHNA and CDR2 as SNTAGT. V was clipped by 0 bases and J by 9 bases; unmatched bases: 3. The CDR3 reads CASSDSAGGGEQFF. Written as DNA, the CDR3 is TGTGCCAGCAGTGACTCGGCGGGAGGGGGTGAGCAGTTCTTC.

Written as DNA, the CDR3 is TGCGCCAGCAGCTTGGTTGGGCTTAACCAAGAGACCCAGTACTTC. It specifies CASSLVGLNQETQYF. The chain joins TRBV5-1 to TRBJ2-5; D remains ambiguous. Per germline, CDR1 SGHRS and CDR2 YFSETQ. V was cut by 0 bases and J by 0 bases, with 9 bases left in between. The CDR3 loop spans 15 amino acids. Combining the CDR3 with reference TRBV5-1 and TRBJ2-5 gives the whole variable domain KAGVTQTPRYLIKTRGQQVTLSCSPISGHRSVSWYQQTPGQGLQFLFEYFSETQRNKGNFPGRFSGRQFSNSRSEMNVSTLELGDSALYLCASSLVGLNQETQYFGPGTRLLVL.

The CDR3 spells CAWSIGTTNEKLFF. DNA for the CDR3: TGTGCCTGGAGTATCGGTACAACTAATGAAAAACTGTTTTTT. The genes are TRBV30 and TRBJ1-4, with D unclear. The CDR3 runs to 14 residues. Trimming cost V 2 bases and J 0 bases, with 7 bases left between them. Germline CDR1 is GTSNPN and CDR2 is SVGIG (reference sequence). Full variable domain (remainder filled in from reference TRBV30 and TRBJ1-4): SQTIHQWPATLVQPVGSPLSLECTVEGTSNPNLYWYRQAAGRGLQLLFYSVGIGQISSEVPQNLSASRPQDRQFILSSKKLLLSDSGFYLCAWSIGTTNEKLFFGSGTQLSVL.

This clone was observed a handful of times. This chain joins TRBV7-9 and TRBJ1-5, with a tentative D call TRBD1 (5 bases). The CDR3 length is 19 residues. Germline lookup yields CDR1 SEHNR and CDR2 FQNEAQ (reference sequence). Trimming shortened V by 5 bases and J by 1 base, and 24 bases separated the two germline ends. CDR3 sequence reads: CASSPLNAGTAGSNQPQHF. CDR3 DNA sequence: TGTGCCAGCAGCCCCCTAAACGCGGGGACCGCCGGGAGCAATCAGCCCCAGCATTTT.

The chain combines TRBV7-3 with TRBJ2-5, with TRBD2 as a possible D gene (6 bases). Trimming left V 0 bases short and J 1 base short, with 15 bases between. The CDR3 is made up of 17 amino acids. Germline V CDR1 and CDR2: SGHTA, FQGTGA. Written as DNA, the CDR3 is TGTGCCAGCAGCTTAACGGGGTCGGGAGTGTCCCAAGAGACCCAGTACTTC. It yields the protein CASSLTGSGVSQETQYF.

The gene calls are TRBV2 and TRBJ2-1; 10 bases match TRBD2. The CDR3 totals 16 residues. V dropped 0 bases and J dropped 9; count of bases not matched to a gene: 8. Germline V CDR1 and CDR2: SNHLY, FYNNEI. The CDR3 bases are TGTGCCAGCAGTGAAGCTAGAATCCCTAGCGGGGGTGAGCAGTTCTTC. Translation gives CASSEARIPSGGEQFF.

The chain uses TRBV28 and TRBJ1-4; the D gene is possibly TRBD1 (6 bases). Germline values: CDR1 MDHEN, CDR2 SYDVKM. The V gene lost 4 bases and the J gene lost 7 bases, with 19 bases spanning the gap. The length of the CDR3 is 16 residues. The chain's CDR3 is CASSSTPGGGREKLFF. The CDR3 DNA is TGTGCCAGCAGTTCGACCCCGGGAGGGGGGCGTGAAAAACTGTTTTTT.

DNA for the CDR3: TGTGCCTGGAGTTGGAGGGGTAGCGAAAAACTGTTTTTT. It translates to CAWSWRGSEKLFF. This chain uses TRBV30 with TRBJ1-4, with D possibly matching TRBD1 (5 bases). Deletions cut 2 bases from V and 8 bases from J, with 12 bases between. This CDR3 contains 13 residues. Germline V lookup: CDR1 GTSNPN, CDR2 SVGIG (reference sequence).

Only a few counts were recorded for this clone. V is TRBV30 and J is TRBJ1-2; maybe TRBD1 (6 bases). Trimming shortened V by 0 bases and J by 4 bases, and 12 bases separated the two germline ends. The CDR3 length is 14 residues. Germline assignment: CDR1 GTSNPN and CDR2 SVGIG (reference sequence). The CDR3 loop reads CAWSVQGTTYGYTF. DNA of the CDR3: TGTGCCTGGAGTGTCCAGGGGACAACCTATGGCTACACCTTC.

This clone was observed a few times. CDR3: CATLPRQGGNTIYF. The CDR3 bases are TGTGCCACCCTGCCTCGACAGGGCGGAAACACCATATATTTT. The chain joins TRBV28 to TRBJ1-3; TRBD1 agrees at 7 bases. CDR1 and CDR2 from the germline V gene are MDHEN and SYDVKM. Germline trimming cut 10 bases from V and 4 bases from J; bases unmatched to any gene: 10. The CDR3 is made up of 14 amino acids. Complete variable domain (other parts from reference TRBV28 and TRBJ1-3): DVKVTQSSRYLVKRTGEKVFLECVQDMDHENMFWYRQDPGLGLRLIYFSYDVKMKEKGDIPEGYSVSREKKERFSLILESASTNQTSMYLCATLPRQGGNTIYFGEGSWLTVV.

The chain couples TRBV11-2 to TRBJ2-7; no clear D. CDR1 is SGHAT, CDR2 FQNNGV, per germline. V gave up 4 bases and J gave up 2 bases, with 12 bases separating them. The CDR3 covers 14 residues. The CDR3 here is CASSSLNGAYEQYF. The CDR3 region has the DNA TGTGCCAGCAGCTCCCTCAACGGTGCCTACGAGCAGTACTTC. The full variable domain, in which reference TRBV11-2 and TRBJ2-7 provide the parts outside the CDR3, is EAGVAQSPRYKIIEKRQSVAFWCNPISGHATLYWYQQILGQGPKLLIQFQNNGVVDDSQLPKDRFSAERLKGVDSTLKIQPAKLEDSAVYLCASSSLNGAYEQYFGPGTRLTVT.

Only a few counts were recorded for this clone. The rearrangement uses TRBV5-1 and TRBJ1-1; a possible D gene is TRBD1 (6 bases). V was pared by 3 bases and J by 4 bases, with 13 bases between. This CDR3 is built from 14 residues. Looked up from germline, CDR1 is SGHRS and CDR2 is YFSETQ. The CDR3 is CASSWNRDGTEAFF. The CDR3 DNA reads TGCGCCAGCAGCTGGAACAGGGATGGCACTGAAGCTTTCTTT.

This clone came up a few times. The J gene is TRBJ2-7, the V gene TRBV2, with D maybe TRBD2 (5 bases). The germline V and J ends were trimmed by 5 bases and 0 bases, with 11 bases remaining between them. Germline loops: CDR1 SNHLY, CDR2 FYNNEI. The length of the CDR3 is 14 residues. The CDR3 DNA follows: TGTGCCAGCAGTAATAGCGAGAGCTCCTACGAGCAGTACTTC. It yields the protein CASSNSESSYEQYF.

CDR3 sequence reads: CAWRGTANQPQHF. The CDR3 DNA is TGTGCCTGGAGGGGGACAGCCAATCAGCCCCAGCATTTT. J is TRBJ1-5 and V is TRBV30; the match to TRBD1 covers 7 bases. Trimming cost V 3 bases and J 3 bases; bases outside gene matches: 2. Germline loops: CDR1 GTSNPN, CDR2 SVGIG (reference sequence). The CDR3 is 13 residues long.

In its sample, this clone was seen a few times. The gene calls are TRBV2 and TRBJ2-1, with 13 positions matching TRBD2. There are 14 residues in the CDR3. V lost 7 bases to trimming and J lost 7 bases; unmatched junction nucleotides: 4. Germline V lookup: CDR1 SNHLY, CDR2 FYNNEI. CDR3 sequence: CASTGLAGANEQFF. The CDR3 DNA sequence: TGTGCCAGCACAGGACTAGCGGGAGCTAATGAGCAGTTCTTC. Together with reference TRBV2 and TRBJ2-1, the CDR3 gives the full variable domain: EPEVTQTPSHQVTQMGQEVILRCVPISNHLYFYWYRQILGQKVEFLVSFYNNEISEKSEIFDDQFSVERPDGSNFTLKIRSTKLEDSAMYFCASTGLAGANEQFFGPGTRLTVL.

With respect to this clone: In the same sample, other DNA sequences code for this CDR3. V and J are TRBV5-1 and TRBJ2-7; D is unresolved. There are 12 residues in the CDR3. The V end was cut by 7 bases, the J end by 0 bases, with 8 bases between. Germline V gene sequence: CDR1 SGHRS, CDR2 YFSETQ. The CDR3 coding sequence is TGCGCCAGCTCCCCTAGCTCCTACGAGCAGTACTTC. This gives the protein CASSPSSYEQYF.

This sequence joins TRBV6-1 and TRBJ2-1, with D perhaps TRBD1 (5 bases). This CDR3 spans 13 amino acids. V lost 6 bases and J lost 6, with 12 bases in between. Germline V gives CDR1 MNHNS, CDR2 SASEGT. The CDR3 loop reads CASRETASNEQFF. In DNA form, the CDR3 reads TGTGCCAGCAGAGAGACAGCAAGCAATGAGCAGTTCTTC.

This clone has more than one count but fewer than ten. This sequence joins TRBV4-3 and TRBJ2-6; 11 bases are a match to TRBD2. Per the germline V gene, CDR1 is LGHNA and CDR2 is YSLEER. The V segment lost 4 bases and the J segment 0 bases; nucleotides outside the gene matches: 8. The CDR3 is 19 amino acids. This CDR3 reads CASSPGGLAVFSGANVLTF. CDR3 nucleotides: TGCGCCAGCAGCCCTGGGGGACTAGCGGTTTTCTCTGGGGCCAACGTCCTGACTTTC.

The DNA for the CDR3 is TGCGCCAGCAGTCGAGGGACAGGGTCCCCCGAGCAGTACTTC. Its translation is CASSRGTGSPEQYF. The chain couples TRBV4-1 to TRBJ2-7; 9 bases fit TRBD1. The J segment lost 6 bases and the V segment lost 6 bases, leaving 9 bases of the junction unmatched. There are 14 residues in the CDR3. CDR1 and CDR2 (germline): MGHRA, YSYEKL.

The V and J genes are TRBV5-1 and TRBJ1-3, with 7 nucleotides matching TRBD1. Trimming cost V 1 base and J 6 bases; bases outside gene matches: 7. Per the germline V gene, CDR1 is SGHRS and CDR2 is YFSETQ. The CDR3 extends over 15 amino acids. The CDR3 protein is CASSLNMGQTNTIYF. In DNA form, the CDR3 reads TGCGCCAGCAGCTTGAACATGGGACAGACAAACACCATATATTTT. Together with reference TRBV5-1 and TRBJ1-3, the CDR3 gives the full variable domain: KAGVTQTPRYLIKTRGQQVTLSCSPISGHRSVSWYQQTPGQGLQFLFEYFSETQRNKGNFPGRFSGRQFSNSRSEMNVSTLELGDSALYLCASSLNMGQTNTIYFGEGSWLTVV.

This chain joins TRBV7-2 and TRBJ1-4; D is unresolved. The CDR3 loop spans 16 amino acids. Deletions cut 6 bases from V and 5 bases from J, with 19 bases between. The germline gives CDR1 SGHTA, CDR2 FQGNSA. The CDR3 nucleotides are TGTGCCAGCAGTCCTAGACGATCCATATTGAATGAAAAACTGTTTTTT. Translation: CASSPRRSILNEKLFF. The variable domain in full, with the rest retrieved from reference TRBV7-2 and TRBJ1-4, is GAGVSQSPSNKVTEKGKDVELRCDPISGHTALYWYRQSLGQGLEFLIYFQGNSAPDKSGLPSDRFSAERTGGSVSTLTIQRTQQEDSAVYLCASSPRRSILNEKLFFGSGTQLSVL.

The V gene is TRBV5-4, the J gene TRBJ2-1; 7 bases agree with TRBD2. Germline CDR1 and CDR2: SGHNT and YYREEE (reference sequence). J was trimmed by 8 bases and V by 0 bases; bases with no gene match: 5. The CDR3 covers 14 residues. In DNA form, the CDR3 reads TGTGCCAGCAGCTTGGCATGGGGGGGTGATGAGCAGTTCTTC. This gives the protein CASSLAWGGDEQFF.